These T cell receptor beta chains were read from a single sample in a study of control samples from healthy donors and cancer patients. Some clones are missing from TCRdb's copy, which holds only in-frame ones; the method was immunoSEQ multiplex PCR. The table includes about 84,000 clones, 91% detected once. Sequences were obtained from blood. Receptors were obtained from a man aged 25 to 40 in good health. CDR3s include the opening cysteine and the closing phenylalanine or tryptophan. The D gene is left open where the match is weak. For some rows the clone size is stated as once, few or many, or as a class when expanded; others skip it.

CDR3	DNA	D	size	V	J
CASSLSGQGAFPLNSPLHF	TGTGCCAGCAGTTTATCGGGACAGGGGGCCTTCCCCCTTAATTCACCCCTCCACTTT	TRBD1	.	TRBV27	TRBJ1-6
CASSTPTMNTEAFF	TGTGCCAGCAGCACCCCAACCATGAACACTGAAGCTTTCTTT	.	.	TRBV6-2/TRBV6-3	TRBJ1-1
CASSQVGLKRNTEAFF	TGTGCCAGCAGCCAAGTAGGCCTTAAGCGGAACACTGAAGCTTTCTTT	.	.	TRBV14	TRBJ1-1
CASSGACPGGDTQYF	TGCGCCAGCAGTGGGGCCTGCCCGGGAGGAGATACGCAGTATTTT	TRBD2	.	TRBV10-1	TRBJ2-3
CASSSGLAGELDTQYF	TGCGCCAGCAGCTCGGGACTAGCGGGAGAATTGGATACGCAGTATTTT	TRBD2	few	TRBV5-1	TRBJ2-3
CASSLGLVPGELFF	TGTGCCAGCAGCTTAGGACTAGTCCCCGGGGAGCTGTTTTTT	TRBD2	once	TRBV7-3	TRBJ2-2
CATSRKKQDPYEQYF	TGTGCCACCAGCAGAAAAAAACAGGATCCCTACGAGCAGTACTTC	.	.	TRBV15	TRBJ2-7
CASSVKLGQETQYF	TGTGCCAGCAGCGTGAAACTGGGCCAAGAGACCCAGTACTTC	.	.	TRBV9	TRBJ2-5
CASSLEGGGFFQYF	TGTGCCAGCAGCTTAGAAGGAGGAGGGTTCTTTCAGTACTTC	.	.	TRBV7-2	TRBJ2-4
CATSDTRRAGGEKLFF	TGTGCCACCAGTGACACCCGTCGAGCAGGGGGTGAAAAACTGTTTTTT	TRBD1	.	TRBV24-1	TRBJ1-4
CASSSKSRTRDYEQYF	TGTGCCAGCAGCTCTAAGAGTCGGACTAGGGATTACGAGCAGTACTTC	TRBD2	.	TRBV7-3	TRBJ2-7
CASSGLAGSTADTQYF	TGTGCCAGCAGTGGACTAGCGGGGTCCACCGCAGATACGCAGTATTTT	TRBD2	.	TRBV6-1	TRBJ2-3
CASSMTRGQGREKLFF	TGTGCCAGTAGTATGACTAGGGGACAGGGTCGCGAAAAACTGTTTTTT	TRBD1	.	TRBV19	TRBJ1-4
CASTYPGAAGELFF	TGTGCCAGCACCTACCCGGGAGCAGCTGGGGAGCTGTTTTTT	.	.	TRBV6-6	TRBJ2-2
CASSQPGEGPSEQYF	TGTGCCAGCAGCCAACCAGGGGAGGGCCCTTCCGAGCAGTACTTC	.	few	TRBV4-2	TRBJ2-7
CASRSGTGSHEAFF	TGTGCCAGCAGATCCGGGACAGGGAGCCATGAAGCTTTCTTT	TRBD1	.	TRBV7-9	TRBJ1-1
CSVDRDTETQYF	TGCAGCGTTGATAGGGACACAGAGACCCAGTACTTC	.	.	TRBV29-1	TRBJ2-5
CASSARQGASSTNEKLFF	TGCGCCAGCAGCGCGCGACAGGGGGCGAGTTCGACTAATGAAAAACTGTTTTTT	TRBD1	.	TRBV5-1	TRBJ1-4
CASSETSAKDTQYF	TGTGCCAGCAGCGAGACTAGCGCTAAAGATACGCAGTATTTT	TRBD2	.	TRBV7-2	TRBJ2-3
CASSYSGPYNEQFF	TGTGCCAGCAGTTACTCGGGGCCCTACAATGAGCAGTTCTTC	.	.	TRBV6-5	TRBJ2-1